What follows is one T cell receptor (beta chain) and its context. No antigen is known for it. TCRdb recomputed calls from the 5' RACE reads with MiXCR, one row per CDR3 protein. In the table there are around 360,000 distinct CDR3 sequences, roughly 12% of which are singletons. These data originate in a study of T cells after yellow fever vaccination. Study-wide findings and caveats: A weaker secondary response peaked on day 5, the primary on day 15. Post-booster repertoires contained most primary-vaccination clones again (96% CD4, around 88% CD8).

The CDR3 loop spans 16 amino acids. From germline, CDR1 is SGHDN and CDR2 FVKESK. The ends were cut back, 2 bases at V and 6 bases at J, with 17 bases in the middle. The sequence was collected from a man younger than 30 who received the YFV17D yellow fever vaccine. This sequence joins TRBV14 and TRBJ2-1; D ambiguous. The input for sequencing was PBMCs, taken on the day of the first yellow fever vaccination. CDR3 sequence: CASSQFAFSDLNEQFF. In DNA form, the CDR3 reads TGTGCCAGCAGCCAATTCGCGTTTTCTGATCTCAATGAGCAGTTCTTC.